The clone carrying this T cell receptor beta chain was seen only once. What it binds is unknown. The germline CDR1 and CDR2 sequences are MDHEN and SYDVKM. This CDR3 has 13 residues. The V end was cut by 1 base, the J end by 4 bases, with 4 bases between. Systemic immunosuppression or autoimmune disease history was grounds to exclude patients. Cycle 7 day 1, cycle 4 day 1, and baseline were the timepoints at which blood was sampled. This sample was included in a study of OX40 agonist ivuxolimab in advanced cancers. Study context: Patients assigned to dose escalation were diagnosed with hepatocellular carcinoma, melanoma, renal cell or head and neck cancer. Whole-study results and caveats: Researchers did not determine the expanded peripheral T cells' antigen specificity.

Assay: immunoSEQ multiplex PCR; the TCRdb copy retains only in-frame clones and omits some. The sample includes around 54,000 clones, approximately 90% of them seen just once. The material was CD4+ or CD8+ T cells sorted from blood, obtained in a trial of the OX40 agonist ivuxolimab. This clonotype originated in an adult with an advanced solid tumor such as melanoma, head and neck, liver or kidney cancer. The V and J genes are TRBV28 and TRBJ2-2; no definite D call. CDR3 sequence: CASSLSFTGELFF. DNA for the CDR3: TGTGCCAGCAGTTTATCGTTCACCGGGGAGCTGTTTTTT.